This is a list of T cell receptor beta chains from one sample in a study of blood T cells in healthy people across ages. A single record per CDR3 protein comes from TCRdb applying MiXCR to the 5' RACE reads. Of about 1.6 million distinct CDR3 sequences in the sample, about 32% were seen once. The sample consisted of blood. Source of these receptors: a woman aged 30 to 39 in good health. The CDR3 runs from the conserved cysteine through the conserved F or W. The D gene is left open where the match is weak. Part of the rows lack a size; the others show once, few, many or a class for expanded clones.

CDR3 length,J gene,V gene,clone size,D gene,CDR3 DNA,CDR3 protein
11,TRBJ1-1,TRBV6-6,few,.,TGTGCCAGCAGTGTAGGCGGAGAAGCTTTCTTT,CASSVGGEAFF
19,TRBJ2-7,TRBV6-1,.,TRBD2,TGTGCCAGCAGTGAAGTGGACCCCTTACTAGCGGGAGGCCTCCACGAGCAGTACTTC,CASSEVDPLLAGGLHEQYF
13,TRBJ2-7,TRBV20-1,few,.,TGCAGTGCTAGTCCAGCACGCCAAGGGGAGCAGTACTTC,CSASPARQGEQYF
15,TRBJ2-3,TRBV9,.,.,TGTGCCAGCAGCGTAGCGGCAGGGGGCACAGATACGCAGTATTTT,CASSVAAGGTDTQYF
13,TRBJ2-3,TRBV12-3/TRBV12-4,many,TRBD1,TGTGCCAGCAGCCGCGACAGGGACGATACGCAGTATTTT,CASSRDRDDTQYF
13,TRBJ1-3,TRBV6-5,.,.,TGTGCCAGCAGTTGGGATCGAGGAAACACCATATATTTT,CASSWDRGNTIYF
14,TRBJ2-5,TRBV20-1,.,TRBD2,TGCAGTGCTGCCCGAAGCGGGAGGCAAGAGACCCAGTACTTC,CSAARSGRQETQYF
16,TRBJ2-7,TRBV28,few,.,TGTGCCAGCAGTTTGCAAGGCGGCAGAGGGGTTTACGAGCAGTACTTC,CASSLQGGRGVYEQYF
16,TRBJ2-4,TRBV6-1,.,.,TGTGCCAGCAGTGACTTTACGCTCCTCGGGGTGGACATTCAGTACTTC,CASSDFTLLGVDIQYF
13,TRBJ2-1,TRBV24-1,.,.,TGTGCCACCAGCAGCCAGGGCAACAATGAGCAGTTCTTC,CATSSQGNNEQFF
15,TRBJ1-2,TRBV6-5,few,.,TGTGCCAGCAGTTACTCCTTAGGGGGGAACTATGGCTACACCTTC,CASSYSLGGNYGYTF
17,TRBJ1-2,TRBV7-2,.,TRBD1,TGTGCCAGCAAACTTAGTACAGGGGTTAATTCGGCCTATGGCTACACCTTC,CASKLSTGVNSAYGYTF
16,TRBJ2-2,TRBV7-9,.,.,TGTGCCAGCAGCTTACACACGGGGGACGGCACCGGGGAGCTGTTTTTT,CASSLHTGDGTGELFF
13,TRBJ2-3,TRBV3-1,.,TRBD2,TGTGCCAGCAGCCAAGAATCGGGAGGTACGCAGTATTTT,CASSQESGGTQYF
14,TRBJ2-7,TRBV20-1,.,.,TGCAGTGCTAGAGATTCCCTCGGGACCTGCGAGCAGTACTTC,CSARDSLGTCEQYF
12,TRBJ1-6,TRBV20-1,.,.,TGCAGTGCTCTGGGGCTCGATTCACCCCTCCACTTT,CSALGLDSPLHF
13,TRBJ2-5,TRBV20-1,many,.,TGCAGTGCTAGAGATGGTGCAGTGGAGACCCAGTACTTC,CSARDGAVETQYF
15,TRBJ1-5,TRBV10-3,many,.,TGTGCCATCAAGGATCCGGACATCCGCAATCAGCCCCAGCATTTT,CAIKDPDIRNQPQHF
15,TRBJ2-1,TRBV21-1,few,.,TGTGCCAGCAGCAAATCAGTCAATATCTACAATGAGCAGTTCTTC,CASSKSVNIYNEQFF
18,TRBJ2-1,TRBV20-1,few,TRBD2,TGCAGTGCTATCTTGCCTGGGCTAGCGGGCACCCTCTACAATGAGCAGTTCTTC,CSAILPGLAGTLYNEQFF
16,TRBJ2-7,TRBV7-6,.,TRBD2,TGTGCCAGCAGCCCGGATCTAGCGGGGCGGAGGTGGGAGCAGTACTTC,CASSPDLAGRRWEQYF
15,TRBJ2-3,TRBV19,few,.,TGTGCCAGTAGTGAGGGGACTGGGTTAGCAGATACGCAGTATTTT,CASSEGTGLADTQYF
13,TRBJ1-2,TRBV18,.,.,TGTGCCAGCTCACCAAGGGACCAGTCGGGCTACACCTTC,CASSPRDQSGYTF
13,TRBJ1-6,TRBV4-1,few,.,TGCGCCAGCAGCCAGCCCCAGGGATCACCCCTCCACTTT,CASSQPQGSPLHF
14,TRBJ2-5,TRBV12-3/TRBV12-4,many,TRBD2,TGTGCCAGCAGTTTTCTAGCGGGGCAAGAGACCCAGTACTTC,CASSFLAGQETQYF
12,TRBJ1-2,TRBV30,few,.,TGTGCCTGGAGTGTAATTAACTATGGCTACACCTTC,CAWSVINYGYTF
16,TRBJ1-6,TRBV4-1,few,.,TGCGCCAGCACCCCCGGGGAGTACGGTCCGAGTTCACCCCTCCACTTT,CASTPGEYGPSSPLHF
15,TRBJ1-1,TRBV7-9,.,.,TGTGCCAGCAGCCCGCTAGGCTCCAGGAACACTGAAGCTTTCTTT,CASSPLGSRNTEAFF
15,TRBJ2-7,TRBV4-2,.,.,TGTGCCAGCCAAATAAGACAGGGACTAGCCTACGAGCAGTACTTC,CASQIRQGLAYEQYF
15,TRBJ1-2,TRBV4-1,few,.,TGCGCCAGCAGCCAACCAGCCAGGTTGAACTATGGCTACACCTTC,CASSQPARLNYGYTF
17,TRBJ2-6,TRBV7-2,few,.,TGTGCCAGCAGCTTACGAGGTTCGGGAGCTGGGGCCAACGTCCTGACTTTC,CASSLRGSGAGANVLTF